One sample yielded the 11 T cell receptor beta chains listed below, sequenced in a study of OX40 agonist ivuxolimab in advanced cancers. TCRdb's copy holds only in-frame clones and misses some; the assay was immunoSEQ multiplex PCR. Seen here are over 40,000 clones, just under 85% observed once, and the top ten hold approximately 2.6%. Source: CD4+ or CD8+ T cells sorted from blood, taken in a trial of the OX40 agonist ivuxolimab. The receptors were sampled from an adult with an advanced solid tumor such as melanoma, head and neck, liver or kidney cancer.

V gene TRBV4-2 combines with J gene TRBJ2-1; D may be TRBD2 (6 bases). The CDR3 totals 16 residues. Between the trimmed V and J ends, which lost 0 bases and 0 bases, there was a span of 9 bases. Germline values: CDR1 LGHNA, CDR2 YNFKEQ. CDR3 in DNA: TGTGCCAGCAGCCAAGATTGGCGGGACTCCTACAATGAGCAGTTCTTC. Translating gives CASSQDWRDSYNEQFF.

The count of this clone is one. V gene TRBV27 combines with J gene TRBJ2-1, with TRBD2 matching 11 bases. The ends lost 2 bases at V and 8 bases at J; junction bases unmatched: 5. The CDR3 sequence is 15 residues long. Germline loops: CDR1 MNHEY, CDR2 SMNVEV (reference sequence). The CDR3 coding sequence is TGTGCCAGCAGTTTAGAACTAGCGGGAGTCCATGAGCAGTTCTTC. Amino acids: CASSLELAGVHEQFF.

This chain uses TRBV4-3 with TRBJ2-5; 7 nucleotides align to TRBD2. The CDR3 covers 17 residues. The J segment lost 1 base and the V segment lost 1 base, leaving 9 bases of the junction unmatched. Germline V gene sequence: CDR1 LGHNA, CDR2 YSLEER. CDR3 loop: CASSQARGREVQETQYF. DNA for the CDR3: TGCGCCAGCAGCCAAGCCCGGGGGAGGGAAGTCCAAGAGACCCAGTACTTC.

The chain uses TRBV7-9 and TRBJ1-3; D ambiguous. Germline V lookup: CDR1 SEHNR, CDR2 FQNEAQ (reference sequence). V shed 1 base and J shed 0 bases, with 7 bases lying between them. The CDR3 contains 15 residues. The CDR3 DNA reads TGTGCCAGCAGCTTAGTCGGCGTCTCTGGAAACACCATATATTTT. It codes for CASSLVGVSGNTIYF. The whole variable domain, remainder taken from reference TRBV7-9 and TRBJ1-3, is DTGVSQNPRHKITKRGQNVTFRCDPISEHNRLYWYRQTLGQGPEFLTYFQNEAQLEKSRLLSDRFSAERPKGSFSTLEIQRTEQGDSAMYLCASSLVGVSGNTIYFGEGSWLTVV.

There are a few counts of this clone. The chain employs TRBV11-2 and TRBJ2-2; maybe TRBD2 (6 bases). The CDR3 length is 15 residues. Trimming removed 1 base at V and 1 base at J, with 7 bases between. Germline V gene sequence: CDR1 SGHAT, CDR2 FQNNGV. The DNA of the CDR3 is TGTGCCAGCAGCTTAGGGCGGGGGAACACCGGGGAGCTGTTTTTT. Its protein product is CASSLGRGNTGELFF.

This sequence joins TRBV9 and TRBJ2-3; 7 bases match TRBD2. CDR3 size: 16 residues. Germline trimming cut 0 bases from V and 0 bases from J; bases unmatched to any gene: 4. Germline CDR1 SGDLS, CDR2 YYNGEE. CDR3 loop: CASSVGSSGSTDTQYF. The DNA of the CDR3 is TGTGCCAGCAGCGTAGGGTCTAGCGGAAGCACAGATACGCAGTATTTT.

V gene TRBV9 combines with J gene TRBJ2-7; the match to TRBD1 covers 10 bases. The CDR3 totals 16 residues. Germline V gives CDR1 SGDLS, CDR2 YYNGEE. V shed 0 bases, J shed 2 bases, and the junction held 5 bases outside the gene matches. CDR3 loop: CASSVGEGTGAYEQYF. For the CDR3, the DNA is TGTGCCAGCAGCGTAGGGGAAGGGACAGGGGCCTACGAGCAGTACTTC.

The J gene is TRBJ2-7, the V gene TRBV6-5; perhaps TRBD1 as D (6 bases). There are 12 residues in the CDR3. V lost 8 bases to trimming and J lost 3 bases, with 11 bases between them. Germline CDR1 and CDR2: MNHEY and SVGAGI. The CDR3 sequence: CASRKQGYEQYF. CDR3 nucleotides: TGTGCCAGCCGGAAACAGGGCTACGAGCAGTACTTC.

The J gene is TRBJ2-2, the V gene TRBV5-4; TRBD1 might be the D (6 bases). Germline CDR1 reads SGHNT; CDR2 reads YYREEE (reference sequence). V was pared by 9 bases and J by 0 bases, with 12 bases between. This CDR3 is built from 14 residues. CDR3 loop: CAIPTGTNTGELFF. DNA of the CDR3: TGTGCCATCCCGACAGGCACGAACACCGGGGAGCTGTTTTTT.

V usage is TRBV7-8 and J usage is TRBJ2-1; 11 bases map to TRBD2. Germline V gene data show CDR1 as SGHVS and CDR2 as FQNEAQ. The CDR3 covers 15 residues. The V segment lost 5 bases and the J segment 9 bases; nucleotides outside the gene matches: 9. The CDR3 is CASSPGLAVGGEQFF. The CDR3, as DNA: TGTGCCAGCAGCCCGGGACTAGCGGTGGGCGGTGAGCAGTTCTTC.

This clone was found once. The chain carries TRBV15 and TRBJ2-5; 7 bases agree with TRBD2. Germline assignment: CDR1 LNHNV and CDR2 YYDKDF (reference sequence). V lost 0 bases, J lost 5 bases, and 9 bases stayed unmatched. The CDR3 length is 16 residues. The CDR3 protein is CATSRDGGRGGETQYF. The CDR3 DNA sequence: TGTGCCACCAGCAGAGATGGGGGAAGGGGAGGGGAGACCCAGTACTTC.